Listed here are 12 T cell receptor beta chains from one sample, sequenced in a study of cytomegalovirus exposure and HLA in healthy donors. The PCR employed 60 Vbeta primers together with 13 Jbeta primers. Using immunoSEQ multiplex PCR, the repertoire was profiled, and TCRdb retains in-frame clones only, with some absent. The sample includes more than 60,000 clones, about 70% of them seen just once. The sample comprised PBMCs. The receptors were gathered from a young man in good health and CMV-seronegative.

The count of this clone is one. The chain recombines TRBV7-7 with TRBJ2-5; 10 nucleotides line up with TRBD1. This CDR3 is built from 16 residues. Unmatched junction bases numbered 9, after V lost 6 bases and J lost 2 bases. Germline CDR1 reads SSHAT; CDR2 reads FNYEAQ (reference sequence). The CDR3 protein is CASSKTGGLHQETQYF. The DNA of the CDR3 is TGTGCCAGCAGTAAGACAGGGGGCCTCCATCAAGAGACCCAGTACTTC.

The chain carries TRBV28 and TRBJ2-4; 10 bases match TRBD1. The germline gives CDR1 MDHEN, CDR2 SYDVKM. V shed 3 bases and J 1 base; nucleotides not matched to a gene: 18. The CDR3 spans 21 residues. For the CDR3, the DNA is TGTGCCAGCAGTTTTAAGAGGTCGGGACAGGGGATGATAGGTGCCAAAAACATTCAGTACTTC. It is translated as CASSFKRSGQGMIGAKNIQYF.

The chain is built from TRBV7-9 and TRBJ2-3, with 7 bases fitting TRBD1. CDR3 length: 17 amino acids. CDR1 SEHNR and CDR2 FQNEAQ come from the germline V gene (reference sequence). The V segment lost 5 bases and the J segment 2 bases; nucleotides outside the gene matches: 13. The CDR3 DNA is TGTGCCAGCAGCCCGAGATCTGGGACAGACCCCACAGATACGCAGTATTTT. Protein product: CASSPRSGTDPTDTQYF.

V and J are TRBV5-4 and TRBJ2-4, with a tentative D call TRBD1 (6 bases). Trimming removed 3 bases from V and 6 bases from J, with 10 bases in between. The germline V gene has CDR1 SGHNT and CDR2 YYREEE (reference sequence). The CDR3 has 13 amino acids. The CDR3 sequence is CASSSGQPNIQYF. CDR3 in DNA: TGTGCCAGCAGCTCCGGACAGCCAAACATTCAGTACTTC.

The chain links TRBV9 to TRBJ1-4; no firm D call. Germline V gene data show CDR1 as SGDLS and CDR2 as YYNGEE. V was trimmed by 0 bases and J by 2 bases, leaving 11 bases between them. This CDR3 is built from 16 residues. DNA of the CDR3: TGTGCCAGCAGCGTAGGAACGACACTGACTAATGAAAAACTGTTTTTT. This translates into CASSVGTTLTNEKLFF.

The V gene is TRBV19, the J gene TRBJ1-2; TRBD1 might be the D (5 bases). The CDR3 consists of 12 residues. From germline, CDR1 is LNHDA and CDR2 SQIVND (reference sequence). Trimming cost V 2 bases and J 8 bases, with 9 bases left between them. CDR3: CASSIRPGGYTF. The CDR3 DNA follows: TGTGCCAGTAGTATACGACCAGGGGGCTACACCTTC.

This clone has just one count. The CDR3 is CASTLGGRGGRRTDTQYF. In DNA, the CDR3 is TGTGCCAGCACCCTCGGGGGTCGGGGGGGCCGACGGACAGATACGCAGTATTTT. The V gene is TRBV27, the J gene TRBJ2-3, with 8 bases that match TRBD2. The CDR3 extends over 18 amino acids. From germline, CDR1 is MNHEY and CDR2 SMNVEV (reference sequence). The J segment lost 3 bases and the V segment lost 7 bases, leaving 18 bases of the junction unmatched.

This clone was picked up a small number of times. This sequence joins TRBV5-1 and TRBJ2-1; TRBD1 aligns across 8 bases. V lost 4 bases to trimming and J lost 3 bases; unmatched junction nucleotides: 3. Germline CDR1 reads SGHRS; CDR2 reads YFSETQ. The CDR3 totals 14 residues. This CDR3 reads CASSTGTGYNEQFF. The CDR3 bases are TGCGCCAGCAGCACCGGGACAGGCTACAATGAGCAGTTCTTC.

The chain uses TRBV4-3 and TRBJ2-6, with D unclear. The CDR3 has 17 residues. V lost 0 bases, J lost 3 bases, and 12 bases lay in between. Looked up from germline, CDR1 is LGHNA and CDR2 is YSLEER. The CDR3 DNA reads as TGCGCCAGCAGCCAAGATAATACGGTTCGTGGGGCCAACGTCCTGACTTTC. The encoded protein is CASSQDNTVRGANVLTF.

The chain combines TRBV28 with TRBJ1-1, with D possibly being TRBD1 (6 bases). Trimming shortened V by 6 bases and J by 6 bases, and 14 bases separated the two germline ends. The length of the CDR3 is 13 residues. CDR1 is MDHEN and CDR2 is SYDVKM in the germline V gene. The CDR3 DNA sequence: TGTGCCAGCAGGTCGGGACACCGGCCTGAAGCTTTCTTT. Its translation is CASRSGHRPEAFF.

The V gene is TRBV14, the J gene TRBJ2-3; D unresolved. CDR3 length: 13 amino acids. In germline, CDR1 is SGHDN, CDR2 FVKESK. V was cut by 3 bases and J by 3 bases, with 7 bases left in between. The CDR3: CASSQTGTDTQYF. The DNA of the CDR3 is TGTGCCAGCAGCCAGACGGGTACAGATACGCAGTATTTT.

For the CDR3, the DNA is TGTGCCAGCAGTCAACGACAGGGCATCTCTGGAAACACCATATATTTT. Protein sequence: CASSQRQGISGNTIYF. This chain uses TRBV2 with TRBJ1-3; TRBD1 aligns across 7 bases. J gave up 0 bases and V 5 bases, and 7 bases lay outside the gene matches. The CDR3 covers 16 residues. CDR1 and CDR2 (germline): SNHLY, FYNNEI.